The present T cell receptor beta chain was sequenced within a study of shared clonotypes between healthy human individuals. Study results and limitations: Among non-shared clonotypes, generation probabilities were lower than among those shared by all four donors.

The protocol was immunoSEQ multiplex PCR, while the TCRdb copy is restricted to in-frame clones and leaves out a portion. The sample lists about 1.4 million clones, approximately 96% occurring once. Of note for this clone: As yet, its antigen is unknown.

CDR3 size: 16 residues. Germline V CDR1 and CDR2: SGHDN, FVKESK. V dropped 2 bases and J dropped 5; count of bases not matched to a gene: 7. This TCR was sampled from a young man in good health. The V gene is TRBV14, the J gene TRBJ2-7; 12 nucleotides match TRBD2. Source material: naive CD4+ T cells sorted from blood. Subset reported: CD45RA+ positively selected. CDR3 nucleotide sequence: TGTGCCAGCAGCCAACGCCGACTAGCGGGAGTCGACGAGCAGTACTTC. Its protein product is CASSQRRLAGVDEQYF.